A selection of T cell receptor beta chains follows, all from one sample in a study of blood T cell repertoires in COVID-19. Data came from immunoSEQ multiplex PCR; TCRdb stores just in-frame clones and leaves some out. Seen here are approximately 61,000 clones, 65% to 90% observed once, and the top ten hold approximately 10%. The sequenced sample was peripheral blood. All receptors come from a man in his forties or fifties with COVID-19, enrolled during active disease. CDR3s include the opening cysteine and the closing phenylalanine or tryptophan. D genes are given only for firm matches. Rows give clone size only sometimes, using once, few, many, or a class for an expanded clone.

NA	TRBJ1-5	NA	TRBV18	CASSPLSGSNQPQHF	TGTGCCAGCTCACCACTTTCCGGTAGCAATCAGCCCCAGCATTTT
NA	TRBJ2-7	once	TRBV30	CAWSEARGGRSNF	TGTGCCTGGAGTGAAGCTCGAGGTGGTAGATCTAACTTC
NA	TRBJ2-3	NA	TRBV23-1	CASSQSQGRPGTQYF	TGCGCCAGCAGTCAATCCCAGGGCCGCCCGGGTACGCAGTATTTT
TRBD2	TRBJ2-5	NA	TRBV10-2	CPSRHRGETETQYF	TGCCCCAGCAGACACCGGGGGGAGACGGAGACCCAGTACTTC
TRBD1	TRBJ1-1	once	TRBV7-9	CASSLGRDRGWDDTEAFF	TGTGCCAGCAGCTTAGGTCGGGACAGGGGATGGGATGACACTGAAGCTTTCTTT
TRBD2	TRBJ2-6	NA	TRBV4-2	CASSHGLAGDSGANVLTF	TGTGCCAGCAGCCACGGACTAGCGGGAGACTCTGGGGCCAACGTCCTGACTTTC
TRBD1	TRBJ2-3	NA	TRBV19	CASSIERGPGQGALGRDTQYF	TGTGCCAGTAGTATAGAAAGAGGACCGGGACAGGGGGCGCTGGGCAGGGATACGCAGTATTTT
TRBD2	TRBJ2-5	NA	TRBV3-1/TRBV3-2	CASSQFVVGRAGYQETQYF	TGTGCCAGCAGCCAATTTGTCGTCGGGAGGGCCGGGTACCAAGAGACCCAGTACTTC
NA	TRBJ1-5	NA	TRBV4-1	CASSQDFRVGDGGRPQHF	TGCGCCAGCAGCCAAGATTTTCGGGTGGGGGACGGGGGTAGGCCCCAGCATTTT
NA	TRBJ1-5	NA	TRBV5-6	CASSLGRGNQPQHF	TGTGCCAGCAGCTTGGGCAGGGGTAATCAGCCCCAGCATTTT
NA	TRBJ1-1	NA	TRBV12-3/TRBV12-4	CASSRNTALAFF	TGTGCCAGCAGTCGAAATACAGCTTTAGCTTTCTTT
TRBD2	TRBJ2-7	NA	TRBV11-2	CASSLRTSGSGTEQYF	TGTGCCAGCAGCCTGAGGACTAGCGGGAGCGGGACCGAGCAGTACTTC
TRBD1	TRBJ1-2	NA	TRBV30	CAFQPGQGIFGYGYTF	TGTGCCTTTCAGCCGGGACAGGGGATTTTTGGGTATGGCTACACCTTC
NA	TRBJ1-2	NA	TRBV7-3	CASSLGRGEHGYTF	TGTGCCAGCAGCTTGGGTAGGGGTGAGCATGGCTACACCTTC
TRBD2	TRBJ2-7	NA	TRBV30	CAWSNGLAGIGYEQYF	TGTGCCTGGAGTAATGGACTAGCGGGAATTGGGTACGAGCAGTACTTC
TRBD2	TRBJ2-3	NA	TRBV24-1	CATSAVAGGRTDTQYF	TGTGCCACCAGTGCCGTAGCGGGAGGGAGGACAGATACGCAGTATTTT
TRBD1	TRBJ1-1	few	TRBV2	CASRSGQLNTEAFF	TGTGCCAGCAGATCGGGACAGTTGAACACTGAAGCTTTCTTT
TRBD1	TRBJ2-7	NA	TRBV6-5	CASAWKGGDFYEQYF	TGTGCCAGCGCCTGGAAAGGGGGCGATTTCTACGAGCAGTACTTC